This TCR beta chain was sequenced for a study of blood T cell repertoires in COVID-19. Original analysis: Using reference gene primer amplification, nucleated cell counts were estimated. Profiled with immunoSEQ multiplex PCR; TCRdb holds only in-frame clones, not every one. V, J and clone size derive from that table, while D and trimming were established from the DNA sequence. The data contain around 190,000 clones, less than 80% of them singletons. The receptor was isolated from a woman between 50 and 59 years old with acute or convalescent COVID-19. The sample was peripheral blood.

The CDR3 nucleotides are TGTGCCAGCAGCCGCCGGGACAGGGGGTTGCTTGCCGGGGAGCTGTTTTTT. Amino acids: CASSRRDRGLLAGELFF. The chain uses TRBV7-8 and TRBJ2-2, with 11 nucleotides matching TRBD1. The CDR3 is 17 residues long. CDR1 and CDR2 from the germline V gene are SGHVS and FQNEAQ. J lost 6 bases, V lost 5 bases, and 11 bases had no gene match.